These 11 T cell receptor beta chains were all obtained from the same sample, sequenced in a study of blood T cells in healthy people across ages. Then a second PCR, running roughly 6 to 12 cycles, was carried out with a sample-barcoded 5' primer and a J-beta primer mix. TCRdb called the 5' RACE reads again in MiXCR, with one record for every CDR3 protein. The sample records some 1,000,000 distinct CDR3 sequences, 20% to 25% being singletons. The sample also formed part of further work on T cells of mothers and their children.

What was sequenced was blood. Every receptor here comes from a girl aged 2-9 years in good health.

The J gene is TRBJ2-3, the V gene TRBV12-3 or TRBV12-4; perhaps TRBD2 as D (6 bases). Between the trimmed V and J ends, which lost 7 bases and 5 bases, there was a span of 16 bases. CDR3 length equals 14 residues. This chain's CDR3 is CASNPRGGRDTQYF. In DNA form, the CDR3 reads TGTGCCAGCAACCCTCGGGGAGGAAGAGATACGCAGTATTTT.

The chain has TRBV29-1 and TRBJ2-4, with D possibly being TRBD1 or TRBD2 (5 bases each). The V gene lost 4 bases and the J gene lost 0 bases, with 10 bases spanning the gap. Germline V gene lookup returns CDR1 SQVTM and CDR2 ANQGSEA. The CDR3 consists of 14 residues. CDR3 loop: CSVVSGTAKNIQYF. The DNA for the CDR3 is TGCAGCGTTGTGTCAGGGACAGCCAAAAACATTCAGTACTTC. The entire variable domain, with the rest obtained from reference TRBV29-1 and TRBJ2-4, is as follows: SAVISQKPSRDICQRGTSLTIQCQVDSQVTMMFWYRQQPGQSLTLIATANQGSEATYESGFVIDKFPISRPNLTFSTLTVSNMSPEDSSIYLCSVVSGTAKNIQYFGAGTRLSVL.

This clonotype was picked up a small number of times. The rearrangement joins TRBV6-1 to TRBJ2-3; D possibly matches TRBD1 or TRBD2 (5 bases each). Deletions cut 7 bases from V and 2 bases from J, with 10 bases between. The CDR3 is made up of 13 amino acids. Germline CDR1 is MNHNS and CDR2 is SASEGT. The CDR3, as DNA: TGTGCCAGCAACGGGGCAACCACAGATACGCAGTATTTT. It is translated as CASNGATTDTQYF.

The sample holds a few counts of this clonotype. The chain links TRBV20-1 to TRBJ2-1, with D maybe TRBD1 (5 bases). The length of the CDR3 is 12 residues. V shed 5 bases and J shed 7 bases, with 12 bases lying between them. Germline V gene data show CDR1 as DFQATT and CDR2 as SNEGSKA (reference sequence). CDR3 in DNA: TGCAGTGCTGCCCTAGGGGCTAATGAGCAGTTCTTC. It yields the protein CSAALGANEQFF.

About this clonotype itself: Sequence at one end of the junction differs from germline and may be a read error. This chain uses TRBV12-3 or TRBV12-4 with TRBJ1-3; maybe TRBD1 (6 bases). This CDR3 spans 18 amino acids. CDR3 bases: TGCGCCAGCAGTTTAGGGGGGGGGACACCCCGCTCTGGAAACACCATATATTTT. It codes for CASSLGGGTPRSGNTIYF.

The chain carries TRBV7-2 and TRBJ2-3; D is possibly TRBD1 (5 bases). Germline assignment: CDR1 SGHTA and CDR2 FQGNSA. V dropped 3 bases and J dropped 2 bases, with 15 bases sitting between them. CDR3 length: 16 amino acids. The chain's CDR3 is CASSFLPQGSTDTQYF. The CDR3 DNA is TGTGCCAGCAGCTTCCTGCCCCAGGGATCCACAGATACGCAGTATTTT.

The rearrangement joins TRBV11-2 to TRBJ2-7; 7 nucleotides line up with TRBD2. V was pared by 3 bases and J by 7 bases, with 3 bases of the junction left unmatched. The CDR3 has 12 residues. In germline, CDR1 is SGHAT, CDR2 FQNNGV. The CDR3 sequence is CASSFREGEQYF. Here the CDR3 DNA reads TGTGCCAGCAGCTTTAGGGAGGGGGAGCAGTACTTC.

The V call is TRBV11-1, the J call TRBJ1-1; D ambiguous. Trimming took off 5 bases at V and 8 bases at J, with 15 bases between the two ends. Germline CDR1 is SGHAT and CDR2 is FQDESV (reference sequence). CDR3 length: 13 amino acids. For the CDR3, the DNA is TGTGCCAGCAGCGCGGGGTCTTCAGAGGAAGCTTTCTTT. It translates to CASSAGSSEEAFF.

This clonotype appeared a few times. The rearrangement uses TRBV29-1 and TRBJ1-2; D not certain. CDR1 is SQVTM and CDR2 is ANQGSEA in the germline V gene. V lost 4 bases and J lost 2, with 8 bases in between. The CDR3 contains 12 residues. This chain's CDR3 is CSVVDENYGYTF. The CDR3 DNA reads TGCAGCGTTGTGGACGAAAACTATGGCTACACCTTC.

This clonotype was observed a few times. The gene calls are TRBV6-2 or TRBV6-3 and TRBJ2-1; 13 bases match TRBD2. This CDR3 comprises 16 residues. Per germline, CDR1 MNHEY and CDR2 SVGEGT. V shed 2 bases and J 9 bases; nucleotides not matched to a gene: 7. Here the CDR3 DNA reads TGTGCCAGCAGTTACGTTACTAGCGGGGGGGCAAGTGAGCAGTTCTTC. Its protein product is CASSYVTSGGASEQFF.

This chain connects TRBV6-5 to TRBJ2-5; the D gene is possibly TRBD2 (6 bases). The J call is uncertain, as TRBJ2-7 better fits the DNA end. CDR3 length: 13 residues. CDR1 MNHEY and CDR2 SVGAGI come from the germline V gene. CDR3 loop: CASSYVGGNEQYF. For the CDR3, the DNA is TGTGCCAGCAGTTACGTCGGCGGGAACGAGCAGTACTTC.